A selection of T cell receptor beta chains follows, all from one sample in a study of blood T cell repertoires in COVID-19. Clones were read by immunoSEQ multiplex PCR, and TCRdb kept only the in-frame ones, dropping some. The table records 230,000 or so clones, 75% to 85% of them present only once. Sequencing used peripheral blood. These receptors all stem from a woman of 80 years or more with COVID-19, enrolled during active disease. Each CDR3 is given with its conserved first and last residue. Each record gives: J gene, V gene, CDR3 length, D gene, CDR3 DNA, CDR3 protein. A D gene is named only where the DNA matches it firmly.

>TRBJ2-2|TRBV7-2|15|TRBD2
TGTGCCAGCAGCCACGGGACTATATGGGCCGGGGAGCTGTTTTTT
CASSHGTIWAGELFF
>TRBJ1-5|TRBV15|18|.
TGTGCCACCAGCAGAGATCATCCAGGGGCTAATAGCAATCAGCCCCAGCATTTT
CATSRDHPGANSNQPQHF
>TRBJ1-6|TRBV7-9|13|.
TGTGCCAGCTCCAGGGAGGGTAATTCACCCCTCCACTTT
CASSREGNSPLHF
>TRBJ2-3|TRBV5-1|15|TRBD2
TGCGCCAGCAGCTTTAGCGGGGGCCGCACAGATACGCAGTATTTT
CASSFSGGRTDTQYF
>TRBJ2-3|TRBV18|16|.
TGTGCCAGCTCACCCCGGACAGGGAGGGGCACAGATACGCAGTATTTT
CASSPRTGRGTDTQYF
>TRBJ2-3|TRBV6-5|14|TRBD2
TGTGCCAGCCGGACGCGGGGGGGCTCAGATACGCAGTATTTT
CASRTRGGSDTQYF
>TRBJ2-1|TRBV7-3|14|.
TGTGCCAGCAGCTCGCCCGAGGAGCCGTTTGAGCAGTTCTTC
CASSSPEEPFEQFF
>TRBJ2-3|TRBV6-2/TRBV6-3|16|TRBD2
TGTGCCAGCAGCCGAGGAACTAGCGGGCCCACAGATACGCAGTATTTT
CASSRGTSGPTDTQYF
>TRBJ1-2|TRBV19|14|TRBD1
TGTGCCAGTAGTATGGTTGGGACAGGCTATGGCTACACCTTC
CASSMVGTGYGYTF
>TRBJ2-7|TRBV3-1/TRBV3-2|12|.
TGTGCCAGCAGTCTACGACTCTACGAGCAGTACTTC
CASSLRLYEQYF
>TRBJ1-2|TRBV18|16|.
TGTGCCAGCTCACCGCGGGCTTCCCCGGGGGACTATGGCTACACCTTC
CASSPRASPGDYGYTF
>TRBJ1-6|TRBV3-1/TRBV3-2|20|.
TGTGCCAGCAGCCAAAGGGGACCAGGGCTCGGGGGGGCCCGGGGTTCACCCCTCCACTTT
CASSQRGPGLGGARGSPLHF
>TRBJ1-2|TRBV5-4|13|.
TGTGCCAGCAGCTTACAGGAGAAATATGGCTACACCTTC
CASSLQEKYGYTF